This T cell receptor (beta chain) originates from a study of blood T cell repertoires in COVID-19. This clone has only a few counts. Sequencing used immunoSEQ multiplex PCR; TCRdb keeps in-frame clones, though not all of them. The table records about 400,000 clones, approximately 86% of them present only once. Trimming pared 6 bases from V and 1 base from J, leaving 12 bases between. Germline assignment: CDR1 LNHDA and CDR2 SQIVND (reference sequence). The CDR3 has 15 amino acids. Sequencing was carried out using PBMCs or T cells enriched from blood (not recorded which). The receptor's source is a woman in her thirties or forties with acute COVID-19. The V and J genes are TRBV19 and TRBJ2-2, with a weak D call TRBD1 (5 bases). The CDR3 region is CASRVGAENTGELFF. The DNA for the CDR3 is TGTGCCAGTAGGGTTGGGGCAGAGAACACCGGGGAGCTGTTTTTT.